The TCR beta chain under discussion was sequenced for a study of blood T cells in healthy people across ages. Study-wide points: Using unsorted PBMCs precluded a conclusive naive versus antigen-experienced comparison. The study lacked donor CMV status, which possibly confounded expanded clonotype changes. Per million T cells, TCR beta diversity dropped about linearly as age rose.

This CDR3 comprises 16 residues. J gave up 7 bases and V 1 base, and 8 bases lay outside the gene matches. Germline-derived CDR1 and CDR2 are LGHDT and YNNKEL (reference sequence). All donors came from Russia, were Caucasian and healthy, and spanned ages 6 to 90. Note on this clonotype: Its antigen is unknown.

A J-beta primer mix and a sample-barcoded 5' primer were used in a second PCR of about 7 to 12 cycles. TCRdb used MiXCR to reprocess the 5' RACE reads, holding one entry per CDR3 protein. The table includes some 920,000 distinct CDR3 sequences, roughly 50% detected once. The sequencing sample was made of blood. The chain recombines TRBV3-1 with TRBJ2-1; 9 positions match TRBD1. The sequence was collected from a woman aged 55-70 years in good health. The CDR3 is CASSQGPGQGNNEQFF. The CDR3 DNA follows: TGTGCCAGCAGCCAAGGTCCCGGACAGGGGAATAATGAGCAGTTCTTC.